Listed below are T cell receptor beta chains from one sample, sequenced in a study of blood T cell repertoires in COVID-19. Method: immunoSEQ multiplex PCR; TCRdb's copy keeps in-frame clones and lacks some. Found here are about 150,000 clones, around 78% of them singletons; the top ten hold around 1.5%. The material sequenced was peripheral blood. These receptors were obtained from a man of 80 years or more with acute or convalescent COVID-19. The CDR3 runs from the conserved cysteine through the conserved F or W. D genes are given only for firm matches. Only some rows state a clone size, as once, few, many or a class for expanded clones.

TRBD1,TRBV6-6,-,TRBJ1-1,CASSLRQGGTEAFF,TGTGCCAGCAGTTTACGACAGGGAGGCACTGAAGCTTTCTTT
-,TRBV9,-,TRBJ1-1,CASSVDPFYNTEAFF,TGTGCCAGCAGCGTAGACCCGTTCTATAACACTGAAGCTTTCTTT
TRBD1,TRBV4-1,once,TRBJ1-1,CASSQYSRDRGTPEAFF,TGCGCCAGCAGCCAATATTCGCGAGACAGGGGGACCCCTGAAGCTTTCTTT
TRBD1,TRBV4-2,many,TRBJ2-5,CASSQPDRGETQYF,TGTGCCAGCAGCCAACCAGACAGGGGAGAGACCCAGTACTTC
-,TRBV18,-,TRBJ2-5,CASSPTIQETQYF,TGTGCCAGCTCACCGACAATTCAAGAGACCCAGTACTTC
TRBD1,TRBV7-9,many,TRBJ2-5,CASSLVRGRGQLETQYF,TGTGCCAGCAGCTTAGTAAGGGGCAGGGGGCAATTGGAGACCCAGTACTTC
-,TRBV7-8,-,TRBJ1-2,CASSLEGGANYGYTF,TGTGCCAGCAGCTTAGAAGGGGGGGCTAACTATGGCTACACCTTC
-,TRBV5-1,-,TRBJ2-2,CASSWGRTDTGELFF,TGCGCCAGCAGCTGGGGGCGGACCGACACCGGGGAGCTGTTTTTT
-,TRBV18,-,TRBJ2-5,CASSLTGYETQYF,TGTGCCAGCTCACTTACAGGGTACGAGACCCAGTACTTC
-,TRBV19,-,TRBJ1-5,CASKLDGVTNNQPQHF,TGTGCCAGTAAATTGGATGGAGTTACCAACAATCAGCCCCAGCATTTT
-,TRBV6-2/TRBV6-3,few,TRBJ2-5,CASSYSRGTQYF,TGTGCCAGCAGTTACTCTCGGGGAACCCAGTACTTC
TRBD2,TRBV9,-,TRBJ2-3,CASSVVGGSGDTQYF,TGTGCCAGCAGCGTAGTGGGGGGGTCTGGAGATACGCAGTATTTT
TRBD2,TRBV6-2/TRBV6-3,-,TRBJ2-7,CASSPGGARIYEQYF,TGTGCCAGCAGCCCCGGGGGGGCCCGGATCTACGAGCAGTACTTC
TRBD1,TRBV27,-,TRBJ1-3,CASSANGDSSGNTIYF,TGTGCCAGCAGTGCGAACGGGGACAGCTCTGGAAACACCATATATTTT
-,TRBV4-3,once,TRBJ1-1,CASSQVRGGPTEAFF,TGCGCCAGCAGCCAGGTGCGAGGGGGTCCCACTGAAGCTTTCTTT
-,TRBV5-6,-,TRBJ2-7,CASSLTAQEEF,TGTGCCAGCAGCTTGACCGCCCAGGAAGAGTTC
TRBD1,TRBV29-1,-,TRBJ1-5,CSVSGTGSNQPQHF,TGCAGCGTTAGCGGGACAGGCAGCAATCAGCCCCAGCATTTT
TRBD1,TRBV3-1/TRBV3-2,-,TRBJ2-5,CASSPDGRGLETQYF,TGTGCCAGCAGCCCAGACGGCAGGGGGCTTGAGACCCAGTACTTC
-,TRBV28,-,TRBJ1-2,CASSFERSGYTF,TGTGCCAGCAGTTTTGAACGGTCGGGCTACACCTTC
-,TRBV6-5,-,TRBJ2-1,CASSLTEAVYNEQFF,TGTGCCAGCAGTTTGACAGAGGCGGTTTACAATGAGCAGTTCTTC